A selection of T cell receptor beta chains follows, all from one sample in a study of CD8+ T cells in alopecia areata. The assay was immunoSEQ multiplex PCR, and TCRdb's table has in-frame clones only and misses some. Here the sample spans 140,000 to 150,000 clones, around 50% being singletons. Specimen: CD8+ T cells sorted from blood, collected at week 4, from a patient treated with tofacitinib. These receptors originate from a human donor with alopecia areata. The CDR3 runs from the conserved cysteine through the conserved F or W. D genes are given only for firm matches. For some rows the clone size is stated as once, few or many, or as a class when expanded; others skip it.

d_call clone_size j_call v_call cdr3_nt cdr3_aa
- - TRBJ2-2 TRBV19 TGTGCCAGTAGTATTTCCGGATCCACCGGGGAGCTGTTTTTT CASSISGSTGELFF
- - TRBJ1-2 TRBV6-5 TGTGCCAGCAGTTACGGGTTGAACTATGGCTACACCTTC CASSYGLNYGYTF
- - TRBJ2-7 TRBV2 TGTGCCAGCAGTGAAGCGAGGGACGACGAGCAGTACTTC CASSEARDDEQYF
TRBD2 - TRBJ2-7 TRBV30 TGTGCCTGGAGAAGGGCGGGAGAATACGAGCAGTACTTC CAWRRAGEYEQYF
- - TRBJ2-1 TRBV7-6 TGTGCCAGCAGCTTGGTTGGCAATGAGCAGTTCTTC CASSLVGNEQFF
TRBD2 - TRBJ2-7 TRBV6-5 TGTGCCAGCAGGGAAGCGGGGCCCTACGAGCAGTACTTC CASREAGPYEQYF
- - TRBJ2-7 TRBV27 TGTGCCAGCAGCAGGAACTCCTACGAGCAGTACTTC CASSRNSYEQYF
TRBD2 - TRBJ2-1 TRBV30 TGTGCCTGGAGCCCCGGACTAGCGGGGGGGCGGGATGAGCAGTTCTTC CAWSPGLAGGRDEQFF
- medium-sized TRBJ2-4 TRBV27 TGTGCCAGCAGTATCCAGAGACCGTTAGTAGCCAAAAACATTCAGTACTTC CASSIQRPLVAKNIQYF
- few TRBJ2-3 TRBV19 TGTGCCAGTAGTATGGGTCCCGACAGGGAGGGAGATACGCAGTATTTT CASSMGPDREGDTQYF
TRBD2 - TRBJ2-3 TRBV2 TGTGCCAGCAGCCTAGCGGGGGGGTGGGGCACAGATACGCAGTATTTT CASSLAGGWGTDTQYF
- - TRBJ1-5 TRBV7-9 TGTGCCAGCAGCTTAATGGGGCCCAATCAGCCCCAGCATTTT CASSLMGPNQPQHF
- few TRBJ1-2 TRBV7-9 TGTGCCAGCAGCTTAGGGGCACAGAACTATGGCTACACCTTC CASSLGAQNYGYTF
- - TRBJ1-5 TRBV7-3 TGTGCCAGCAGCCCCGGGGGGCCTCCGGCCTATAGCAATCAGCCCCAGCATTTT CASSPGGPPAYSNQPQHF
TRBD1 - TRBJ1-3 TRBV5-6 TGTGCCAGCAGCTTTGGACAGGAACTAGAATGGGGCTCTGGAAACACCATATATTTT CASSFGQELEWGSGNTIYF
- - TRBJ2-2 TRBV7-8 TGTGCCAGCAGCTTAGGGCACACCGGGGAGCTGTTTTTT CASSLGHTGELFF
- - TRBJ1-6 TRBV27 TGTGCCAGCAGTCTGTCGGTAGGGGGTCTGGCACCCCTCCACTTT CASSLSVGGLAPLHF
- - TRBJ1-1 TRBV7-8 TGTGCCAGCAGCCCGGGACTGTTAGGCACTGAAGCTTTCTTT CASSPGLLGTEAFF
- few TRBJ2-5 TRBV29-1 TGCAGCGCCCCCGTGGGCCAAGAGACCCAGTACTTC CSAPVGQETQYF
TRBD1 few TRBJ2-2 TRBV27 TGTGCCAGCAGTTTAGGGACAGGGGAGTACACCGGGGAGCTGTTTTTT CASSLGTGEYTGELFF